The clone carrying this T cell receptor beta chain was counted a few times. Its antigen is unidentified. This sample is part of a study of T cells after yellow fever vaccination. General study findings and limits: Most primary-vaccination clones reappeared after the booster (approximately 95% CD4, 85% to 90% CD8). The secondary T-cell response peaked on day 5, not day 15, but was weaker.

TCR cDNA, made by 5'RACE template switching, carried an added universal primer site and UMIs. Each CDR3 protein is one row after TCRdb ran MiXCR on the 5' RACE reads. Altogether around 320,000 distinct CDR3 sequences are present, 3.5% to 4.5% being singletons, with the ten largest covering 15% to 20%. CDR3 size: 18 residues. Trimming took 5 bases from V and 5 from J; bases not matched to a gene: 15. This receptor was obtained from a young man who received the YFV17D yellow fever vaccine. Sequenced here: PBMCs, sampled 15 days after the yellow fever booster vaccination. The chain joins TRBV12-3 or TRBV12-4 to TRBJ1-4, with 9 positions matching TRBD1. The CDR3 loop reads CASSPGTGIFYPNEKLFF. The CDR3 DNA follows: TGTGCCAGCAGTCCCGGGACAGGGATATTTTACCCCAATGAAAAACTGTTTTTT.